This T cell receptor (beta chain) comes out of a study of T cell repertoires in cytomegalovirus infection. About the study: In public TCR beta signatures, there were indications of both CMV infection and matching HLA type. Study-level results: The study found HLA-C-restricted CMV-specific TCR beta clonotypes dominating the ex vivo response.

As regards this clonotype: As yet, its antigen is unknown.

This CDR3 region has 11 residues. Germline lookup yields CDR1 SNHLY and CDR2 FYNNEI. Deletions cut 6 bases from V and 1 base from J, with 3 bases between. TCRdb ran MiXCR on the reads and lists one entry per CDR3 protein. The sample includes 300,000 to 450,000 distinct CDR3 sequences, 15% to 20% of them seen just once. This clonotype was obtained from a human donor in good health (CMV status not recorded). Some clones in this sample may be carry-over from other donors' samples. The chain is built from TRBV2 and TRBJ2-5; D uncertain. The source material was PBMCs. In DNA form, the CDR3 reads TGTGCCAGCAGGGCCCAAGAGACCCAGTACTTC. Encoded protein: CASRAQETQYF. The full variable domain, with the rest looked up from reference TRBV2 and TRBJ2-5, is EPEVTQTPSHQVTQMGQEVILRCVPISNHLYFYWYRQILGQKVEFLVSFYNNEISEKSEIFDDQFSVERPDGSNFTLKIRSTKLEDSAMYFCASRAQETQYFGPGTRLLVL.